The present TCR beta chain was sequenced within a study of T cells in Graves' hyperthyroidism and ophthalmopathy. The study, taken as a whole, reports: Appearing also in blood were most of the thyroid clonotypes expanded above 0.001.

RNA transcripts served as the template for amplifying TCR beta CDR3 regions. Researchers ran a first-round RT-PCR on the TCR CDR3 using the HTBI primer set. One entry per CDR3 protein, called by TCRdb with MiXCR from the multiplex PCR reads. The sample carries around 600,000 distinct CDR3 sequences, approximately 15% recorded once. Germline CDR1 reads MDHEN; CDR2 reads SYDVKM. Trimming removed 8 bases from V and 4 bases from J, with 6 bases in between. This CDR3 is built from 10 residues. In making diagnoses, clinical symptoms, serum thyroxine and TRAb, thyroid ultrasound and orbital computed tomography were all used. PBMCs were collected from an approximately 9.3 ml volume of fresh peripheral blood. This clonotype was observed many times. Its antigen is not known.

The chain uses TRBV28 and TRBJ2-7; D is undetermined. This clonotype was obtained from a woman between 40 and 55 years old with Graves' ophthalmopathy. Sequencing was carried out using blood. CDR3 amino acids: CASGQYEQYF. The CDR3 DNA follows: TGTGCCAGCGGTCAGTACGAGCAGTACTTC.